Each of the 5 T cell receptor beta chains below was sequenced from the same sample in a study of CD8+ T cells in alopecia areata. Sequencing templates came from extracted RNA that was reverse transcribed into cDNA. Here immunoSEQ multiplex PCR was the method, and the copy in TCRdb shows in-frame clones only, minus some. The table includes more than 95,000 clones, less than 50% detected once. The sequenced sample consisted of CD4+ T cells sorted from blood. The receptor set was obtained from a human donor with alopecia areata.

This chain connects TRBV7-2 to TRBJ2-5; D gene uncertain. The CDR3 consists of 11 residues. The V gene's germline CDR1 is SGHTA and CDR2 FQGNSA. Trimming took 6 bases from V and 7 from J, leaving 9 bases between them. The chain's CDR3 is CASSLTGTQYF. In DNA, the CDR3 is TGTGCCAGCAGTCTTACCGGGACCCAGTACTTC. Supplemented by reference TRBV7-2 and TRBJ2-5, the full variable domain reads GAGVSQSPSNKVTEKGKDVELRCDPISGHTALYWYRQSLGQGLEFLIYFQGNSAPDKSGLPSDRFSAERTGGSVSTLTIQRTQQEDSAVYLCASSLTGTQYFGPGTRLLVL.

The chain combines TRBV6-8 with TRBJ2-7; 9 bases fit TRBD2. V trimming: 6 bases; J trimming: 7 bases; junction bases outside the gene matches: 4. The CDR3 is made up of 12 amino acids. CDR1 is MNHGY, CDR2 SAAAGT, per germline. The CDR3 reads CASSRGGVEQYF. The CDR3 DNA reads TGTGCCAGCAGCCGCGGGGGGGTGGAGCAGTACTTC.

J is TRBJ2-5 and V is TRBV5-4, with D perhaps matching TRBD1 (5 bases). This CDR3 is built from 12 residues. With 1 base removed from V and 9 bases from J, the gap between germline ends came to 10 bases. In germline, CDR1 is SGHNT, CDR2 YYREEE (reference sequence). Written as DNA, the CDR3 is TGTGCCAGCAGCTTGCAGGGCCTAGCCCAGTACTTC. It encodes CASSLQGLAQYF.

In its sample, this clone was seen a few times. The rearrangement links TRBV28 to TRBJ2-1; TRBD1 matches 9 bases. The CDR3 has 14 residues. Germline V gene data show CDR1 as MDHEN and CDR2 as SYDVKM. The junction had 7 bases not matched to a gene; V was cut back by 4 bases and J by 9 bases. The CDR3 coding sequence is TGTGCCAGCAGTTCCGTCAGGGACAGGGTTGAGCAGTTCTTC. This translates into CASSSVRDRVEQFF. The complete variable domain, with remaining parts taken from reference TRBV28 and TRBJ2-1, reads DVKVTQSSRYLVKRTGEKVFLECVQDMDHENMFWYRQDPGLGLRLIYFSYDVKMKEKGDIPEGYSVSREKKERFSLILESASTNQTSMYLCASSSVRDRVEQFFGPGTRLTVL.

The rearrangement links TRBV7-2 to TRBJ2-3; D uncertain. V was pared by 4 bases and J by 2 bases, with 10 bases between. The CDR3 is 14 amino acids. CDR1 and CDR2 (germline): SGHTA, FQGNSA. CDR3 sequence (DNA): TGTGCCAGCAGCTCGTGGGTCCTCACAGATACGCAGTATTTT. Its protein product is CASSSWVLTDTQYF. Filled out from reference TRBV7-2 and TRBJ2-3, the complete variable domain reads GAGVSQSPSNKVTEKGKDVELRCDPISGHTALYWYRQSLGQGLEFLIYFQGNSAPDKSGLPSDRFSAERTGGSVSTLTIQRTQQEDSAVYLCASSSWVLTDTQYFGPGTRLTVL.